One and the same sample provided the 27 T cell receptor beta chains below, sequenced in a study of blood T cell repertoires in COVID-19. Profiled with immunoSEQ multiplex PCR; TCRdb holds only in-frame clones, not every one. The sample has roughly 100,000 clones; roughly 80% are singletons. Sequencing used peripheral blood. All receptors derive from a human donor in a cohort sampled during active COVID-19.

V gene TRBV11-3 combines with J gene TRBJ2-3, with 8 bases lining up with TRBD2. J lost 0 bases, V lost 5 bases, and 7 bases had no gene match. This CDR3 has 16 residues. The V gene's germline CDR1 is SGHNT and CDR2 YENEEA. In nucleotides, the CDR3 is TGTGCCAGCAGCCTAGGACTAGCCTCTAGCACAGATACGCAGTATTTT. Its protein product is CASSLGLASSTDTQYF.

In this sample, this clone turned up once. This rearrangement joins TRBV5-1 to TRBJ2-7; 7 bases match TRBD1. Losses at the gene ends were 4 bases for V and 2 bases for J; bases not matched to a gene: 6. The germline V gene encodes CDR1 SGHRS and CDR2 YFSETQ. This CDR3 is built from 14 residues. The chain's CDR3 is CASSPGTETYEQYF. The CDR3 coding sequence is TGCGCCAGCAGCCCGGGGACAGAGACCTACGAGCAGTACTTC.

V and J are TRBV24-1 and TRBJ1-3, with D unclear. The length of the CDR3 is 15 residues. Deletions cut 4 bases from V and 2 bases from J, with 11 bases between. CDR1 KGHDR and CDR2 SFDVKD come from the germline V gene. The CDR3 DNA is TGTGCCACCAGTGAACATACCCTGACTGGAAACACCATATATTTT. Its translation: CATSEHTLTGNTIYF.

The rearrangement joins TRBV27 to TRBJ1-6; D remains unclear. With 4 bases removed from V and 7 bases from J, the gap between germline ends came to 14 bases. The CDR3 covers 15 residues. The V gene's germline CDR1 is MNHEY and CDR2 SMNVEV (reference sequence). CDR3 DNA sequence: TGTGCCAGCAGTTCAAACGGGATTATAAATTCACCCCTCCACTTT. It yields the protein CASSSNGIINSPLHF.

The chain employs TRBV5-1 and TRBJ2-1; perhaps TRBD1 as D (5 bases). V lost 0 bases to trimming and J lost 9 bases, with 13 bases between them. This CDR3 has 14 amino acids. CDR1 is SGHRS, CDR2 YFSETQ, per germline. Here the CDR3 reads CASSLEGFKGEQFF. The CDR3 coding sequence is TGCGCCAGCAGCTTGGAGGGGTTTAAGGGTGAGCAGTTCTTC. The complete variable domain, with remaining parts taken from reference TRBV5-1 and TRBJ2-1, reads KAGVTQTPRYLIKTRGQQVTLSCSPISGHRSVSWYQQTPGQGLQFLFEYFSETQRNKGNFPGRFSGRQFSNSRSEMNVSTLELGDSALYLCASSLEGFKGEQFFGPGTRLTVL.

The chain employs TRBV7-9 and TRBJ1-5, with 8 bases identical to TRBD1. Germline CDR1 SEHNR, CDR2 FQNEAQ (reference sequence). V dropped 4 bases and J dropped 6; count of bases not matched to a gene: 2. The CDR3 runs to 13 residues. The CDR3 loop reads CASSSGGLQPQHF. The CDR3 DNA is TGTGCCAGCAGCTCAGGGGGCCTTCAGCCCCAGCATTTT.

Written as DNA, the CDR3 is TGTGCCAGCAGCCCCCAGGTTGGCGGGGGGGCATACAATGAGCAGTTCTTC. Amino acid sequence: CASSPQVGGGAYNEQFF. V and J are TRBV3-1 (or the pseudogene TRBV3-2) and TRBJ2-1, with 9 bases that match TRBD2. V shed 4 bases and J 4 bases; nucleotides not matched to a gene: 11. The CDR3 is 17 amino acids. Germline CDR1 and CDR2: LGHDT and YNNKEL (reference sequence).

J is TRBJ1-4 and V is TRBV7-2, with D tentatively TRBD1 (5 bases). CDR3 length equals 15 residues. Trimming took off 2 bases at V and 0 bases at J, with 7 bases between the two ends. CDR1 and CDR2 (germline): SGHTA, FQGNSA. CDR3 loop: CASSLTQATNEKLFF. CDR3 coding DNA: TGTGCCAGCAGCTTAACACAGGCAACTAATGAAAAACTGTTTTTT.

The chain carries TRBV30 and TRBJ2-1; a weak D match, TRBD2 (6 bases). Trimming removed 4 bases at V and 0 bases at J, with 13 bases between. CDR3 length: 15 amino acids. Germline CDR1 reads GTSNPN; CDR2 reads SVGIG (reference sequence). Here the CDR3 reads CAWNRDSSSYNEQFF. In nucleotides, the CDR3 is TGTGCCTGGAATAGGGACTCAAGCTCCTACAATGAGCAGTTCTTC.

The chain carries TRBV10-3 and TRBJ1-2; no clear D gene. The V and J ends lost 0 bases and 8 bases respectively, with 10 bases between them. The CDR3 has 13 amino acids. Germline V lookup: CDR1 ENHRY, CDR2 SYGVKD. The CDR3 region has the DNA TGTGCCATCAGTGAGTCCAGAGGTCGCGGCTACACCTTC. Translated: CAISESRGRGYTF.

V is TRBV5-6 and J is TRBJ2-7; D gene uncertain. The V gene's germline CDR1 is SGHDT and CDR2 YYEEEE. The ends were cut back, 2 bases at V and 5 bases at J, with 17 bases in the middle. The CDR3 is made up of 15 amino acids. CDR3 residues: CASSLFLPVGDEQYF. CDR3 in DNA: TGTGCCAGCAGCTTATTCCTACCGGTAGGAGACGAGCAGTACTTC.

The chain employs TRBV7-9 and TRBJ2-3; TRBD1 aligns across 9 bases. The CDR3 is 15 residues long. With 5 bases clipped from V and 3 bases from J, the junction kept 6 bases outside the gene matches. The germline CDR1 and CDR2 sequences are SEHNR and FQNEAQ (reference sequence). The CDR3: CASSLAGTGTDTQYF. The DNA for the CDR3 is TGTGCCAGCAGCCTGGCCGGGACAGGGACAGATACGCAGTATTTT.

The rearrangement joins TRBV3-1 (or the pseudogene TRBV3-2) to TRBJ1-3; perhaps TRBD1 as D (5 bases). This CDR3 spans 13 amino acids. V shed 2 bases and J shed 7 bases, with 9 bases lying between them. Germline V gene data show CDR1 as LGHDT and CDR2 as YNNKEL (reference sequence). The CDR3 sequence: CASSQSGGNTIYF. CDR3 in DNA: TGTGCCAGCAGCCAATCCGGGGGGAACACCATATATTTT.

CDR3 coding DNA: TGCGCCAGCAGCCAAGTTGTGGACTCCGCCTACGAGCAGTACTTC. As protein: CASSQVVDSAYEQYF. V and J are TRBV4-1 and TRBJ2-7; D may be TRBD2 (5 bases). The germline gives CDR1 MGHRA, CDR2 YSYEKL. The CDR3 extends over 15 amino acids. Between the trimmed V and J ends, which lost 1 base and 2 bases, there was a span of 12 bases.

This clone is classed as large. The CDR3 region is CASSIGRGLAGSSYEQYF. Written as DNA, the CDR3 is TGTGCCAGTAGTATAGGCCGAGGACTAGCGGGGAGCTCCTACGAGCAGTACTTC. This chain uses TRBV19 with TRBJ2-7; 12 nucleotides match TRBD2. Germline CDR1 is LNHDA and CDR2 is SQIVND (reference sequence). The ends lost 1 base at V and 0 bases at J; junction bases unmatched: 7. The CDR3 consists of 18 residues. Drawing the rest from reference TRBV19 and TRBJ2-7, the complete variable domain is DGGITQSPKYLFRKEGQNVTLSCEQNLNHDAMYWYRQDPGQGLRLIYYSQIVNDFQKGDIAEGYSVSREKKESFPLTVTSAQKNPTAFYLCASSIGRGLAGSSYEQYFGPGTRLTVT.

V gene TRBV6-2 or TRBV6-3 combines with J gene TRBJ2-7; the D is unclear. The V and J ends lost 4 bases and 4 bases respectively, with 14 bases between them. Germline assignment: CDR1 MNHEY and CDR2 SVGEGT. This CDR3 is built from 14 residues. CDR3 DNA: TGTGCCAGCAGTTCCCAGGTGCCCTTATACGAGCAGTACTTC. Translation: CASSSQVPLYEQYF.

This clone was observed a few times. The chain couples TRBV2 to TRBJ1-5, with D possibly TRBD1 on 6 matching bases. Trimming removed 4 bases at V and 2 bases at J, with 15 bases between. The germline V gene has CDR1 SNHLY and CDR2 FYNNEI. This CDR3 contains 16 residues. CDR3: CASSGIRGLGNQPQHF. The CDR3 DNA sequence: TGTGCCAGCAGTGGGATCAGGGGTTTGGGCAATCAGCCCCAGCATTTT. The variable domain in full, with the rest retrieved from reference TRBV2 and TRBJ1-5, is EPEVTQTPSHQVTQMGQEVILRCVPISNHLYFYWYRQILGQKVEFLVSFYNNEISEKSEIFDDQFSVERPDGSNFTLKIRSTKLEDSAMYFCASSGIRGLGNQPQHFGDGTRLSIL.

This chain joins TRBV7-2 and TRBJ1-2; 9 bases are a match to TRBD1. V lost 5 bases to trimming and J lost 7 bases; unmatched junction nucleotides: 11. This CDR3 region has 15 residues. The V gene's germline CDR1 is SGHTA and CDR2 FQGNSA. CDR3 amino acids: CASSPRQGGSSGYTF. The CDR3 bases are TGTGCCAGCAGCCCCCGACAGGGGGGTTCGAGTGGCTACACCTTC.

The chain has TRBV5-1 and TRBJ2-7; 11 bases agree with TRBD1. Germline V CDR1 and CDR2: SGHRS, YFSETQ. The CDR3 runs 15 residues. Trimming cost V 4 bases and J 4 bases; bases outside gene matches: 7. The CDR3 bases are TGCGCCAGCAGCCTAGGACAGGGGGCTTTATACGAGCAGTACTTC. Its protein is CASSLGQGALYEQYF.

The chain has TRBV19 and TRBJ2-3, with a weak D call TRBD2 (6 bases). Germline assignment: CDR1 LNHDA and CDR2 SQIVND (reference sequence). V lost 4 bases to trimming and J lost 5 bases, with 13 bases between them. The CDR3 runs 14 residues. CDR3 loop: CASSTPWRGDTQYF. The DNA for the CDR3 is TGTGCCAGTAGTACCCCCTGGCGGGGAGATACGCAGTATTTT.

CDR3 amino acids: CASSKGQAPWGTEAFF. CDR3 bases: TGTGCCAGCAGCAAGGGACAGGCCCCCTGGGGCACTGAAGCTTTCTTT. The V call is TRBV21-1, the J call TRBJ1-1; the table's D call of TRBD1 was not tested on the DNA. TRBV21-1 is a pseudogene segment. CDR3 length equals 16 residues.

This clone was observed a handful of times. This chain uses TRBV11-3 with TRBJ2-2, with TRBD2 matching over 7 bases. With V trimmed by 5 bases and J by 6 bases, 9 bases remained unmatched. Germline CDR1 SGHNT, CDR2 YENEEA. CDR3 length equals 15 residues. The CDR3 DNA reads as TGTGCCAGCAGCCCAGCGGGGATTTACGCCGGGGAGCTGTTTTTT. This translates into CASSPAGIYAGELFF.

This chain uses TRBV5-6 with TRBJ1-1, with TRBD1 matching over 9 bases. The V and J ends lost 4 bases and 0 bases, in that order; junction bases with no gene match: 1. The CDR3 is 14 residues long. The germline gives CDR1 SGHDT, CDR2 YYEEEE. DNA of the CDR3: TGTGCCAGCAGCGGGACAGGGTTGAACACTGAAGCTTTCTTT. Encoded protein: CASSGTGLNTEAFF.

V usage is TRBV5-6 and J usage is TRBJ1-2, with 8 positions matching TRBD1. Germline trimming cut 5 bases from V and 7 bases from J; bases unmatched to any gene: 16. CDR1 is SGHDT and CDR2 is YYEEEE in the germline V gene. This CDR3 comprises 16 residues. The CDR3 loop is CASSHRQGKSRAGYTF. DNA for the CDR3: TGTGCCAGCAGTCATCGACAGGGGAAGAGTCGGGCTGGCTACACCTTC. Using reference TRBV5-6 and TRBJ1-2 for the parts outside the CDR3, the full variable domain is DAGVTQSPTHLIKTRGQQVTLRCSPKSGHDTVSWYQQALGQGPQFIFQYYEEEERQRGNFPDRFSGHQFPNYSSELNVNALLLGDSALYLCASSHRQGKSRAGYTFGSGTRLTVV.

This rearrangement joins TRBV5-1 to TRBJ2-2; D might be TRBD1 (6 bases). Looked up from germline, CDR1 is SGHRS and CDR2 is YFSETQ. Deletions cut 0 bases from V and 6 bases from J, with 12 bases between. The CDR3 totals 15 residues. DNA of the CDR3: TGCGCCAGCAGCTTGGAGTGGACAGTGGCCGGGGAGCTGTTTTTT. Its translation: CASSLEWTVAGELFF.

V is TRBV11-2 and J is TRBJ1-4, with 7 positions matching TRBD1. The germline gives CDR1 SGHAT, CDR2 FQNNGV. V shed 4 bases and J 7 bases; nucleotides not matched to a gene: 9. This CDR3 is 15 amino acids long. The CDR3: CASSSSGGRGEKLFF. Here the CDR3 DNA reads TGTGCCAGCAGCTCCTCAGGGGGTAGGGGTGAAAAACTGTTTTTT.

J is TRBJ2-3 and V is TRBV29-1, with a weak D call TRBD2 (5 bases). The CDR3 covers 12 residues. Germline values: CDR1 SQVTM, CDR2 ANQGSEA. V lost 8 bases and J lost 0, with 9 bases in between. CDR3 sequence: CSTADSTDTQYF. In DNA, the CDR3 is TGCAGCACAGCGGACAGCACAGATACGCAGTATTTT.